Listed below are T cell receptor beta chains from one sample, sequenced in a study of regulatory T cells in long-lasting Graves disease. MiXCR, run by TCRdb on the multiplex PCR reads, gives a single entry per CDR3 protein. The profile shows a few hundred thousand distinct CDR3 sequences, roughly a quarter of them singletons. The specimen comprised peripheral blood mononuclear cells (PBMCs), sampled when the disease was refractory, from a patient treated with antithyroid drugs. Source of these receptors: a female donor with Graves disease. Both conserved end residues are part of each CDR3. A D gene is named only where the DNA matches it firmly. Size values are once, few and many counts, or a class for expanded clones, and some rows have none.

TRBD1	-	TRBV10-3	TRBJ1-2	TGTGCCATCAGTGAGATTTTGGTAGTGACAGGGCTCTATGGCTACACCTTC	CAISEILVVTGLYGYTF
-	-	TRBV29-1	TRBJ2-1	TGCAGCGTTGAAGAGCCGAAAACCCTATCCCCCGAGCAGTTCTTC	CSVEEPKTLSPEQFF
-	-	TRBV20-1	TRBJ2-7	TGCAGTGCTAGCGGAGCTAGCTCCTACGAGCAGTACTTC	CSASGASSYEQYF
-	many	TRBV2	TRBJ1-1	TGTGCCAGCAATCGTGGACTGAACACTGAAGCTTTCTTT	CASNRGLNTEAFF
-	many	TRBV28	TRBJ2-7	TGTGCCAGCAGTTTAATCGTCGGGGTCCCGCTATCGGTGCAGTACTTC	CASSLIVGVPLSVQYF
-	-	TRBV10-3	TRBJ1-2	TGTGCCATCAGTGACGAGTATGGCTACACCTTC	CAISDEYGYTF
-	-	TRBV7-3	TRBJ1-2	TGTGCCAGCAGCTTAACTGCAGGGAACTATGGCTACACCTTC	CASSLTAGNYGYTF
TRBD1	-	TRBV6-2/TRBV6-3	TRBJ1-1	TGTGCCAGCAGACTACAGGGGACGGGTCAAACTGAAGCTTTCTTT	CASRLQGTGQTEAFF
-	many	TRBV12-3/TRBV12-4	TRBJ1-1	TGTGCCAGCACCCGAGGCACTGAAGCTTTCTTT	CASTRGTEAFF
TRBD1	few	TRBV19	TRBJ1-6	TGTGCCAGTAGTCCTAGTCCCGGACAGGGTTCTTTCTATAATTCACCCCTCCACTTT	CASSPSPGQGSFYNSPLHF
TRBD2	many	TRBV28	TRBJ2-7	TGTGCCAGCAGTCCGGGGACTAGCGGGAGCTACGAGCAGTACTTC	CASSPGTSGSYEQYF
-	few	TRBV11-2	TRBJ2-7	TGTGCCAGCAGCTTAGACCCAGGGGAGGACGAGCAGTACTTC	CASSLDPGEDEQYF
TRBD2	few	TRBV18	TRBJ2-4	TGTGCCAGCTCACCGAGGGAGGGCCTGGGCATTCAGTACTTC	CASSPREGLGIQYF
TRBD1	-	TRBV28	TRBJ1-2	TGTGCCAGCAGTTCCCCAGGGGGCGGCTATGGCTACACCTTC	CASSSPGGGYGYTF
-	-	TRBV7-9	TRBJ2-3	TGTGCCAGCAGCCCCCGCCAGGGCCCCCGTCCAGATACGCAGTATTTT	CASSPRQGPRPDTQYF
TRBD1	many	TRBV28	TRBJ1-5	TGTGCCAGCACCCCCCCCAGCCAGGGACAGATGAATCAGCCCCAGCATTTT	CASTPPSQGQMNQPQHF
-	many	TRBV3-1	TRBJ1-1	TGTGCCAGCAGCCCCGGGGGTCTCACTGAAGCTTTCTTT	CASSPGGLTEAFF
-	few	TRBV12-3/TRBV12-4	TRBJ1-2	TGTGCCAGCAGTAGCAGCCGGGGGGAGGGTGGCTACACCTTC	CASSSSRGEGGYTF
-	few	TRBV28	TRBJ1-4	TGTGCCAGCAGTTCCCCCCAAGGAAAAAAACTGTTTTTT	CASSSPQGKKLFF
-	many	TRBV28	TRBJ2-7	TGTGCCAGCAGTCGAGATGGAATATACGAGCAGTACTTC	CASSRDGIYEQYF
-	-	TRBV28	TRBJ2-7	TGTGCCAGCAAGGACGTCGAGCAGTACTTC	CASKDVEQYF
TRBD2	many	TRBV20-1	TRBJ2-7	TGCAGTGTCGCTGCGGGACTAGCGGGCTACGAGCAGTACTTC	CSVAAGLAGYEQYF
-	-	TRBV15	TRBJ1-3	TGTGCCACCAGCAGGTTGGGACCGGCGACCCTCTCTGGAAACACCATATATTTT	CATSRLGPATLSGNTIYF
TRBD1	-	TRBV6-1	TRBJ2-5	TGTGCCAGCAGAACACAGGGGAACGAGACCCAGTACTTC	CASRTQGNETQYF
-	many	TRBV12-3/TRBV12-4	TRBJ1-1	TGTGCCAGCAGGTTAGGGGTACATAGAGCTTTCTTT	CASRLGVHRAFF
-	-	TRBV6-1	TRBJ2-4	TGTGCCAGCGGTAGCGGAACAGAAAACATTCAGTACTTC	CASGSGTENIQYF
-	-	TRBV6-5	TRBJ2-7	TGTGCCAGCAGTTACTTACTAGCCTACGAGCAGTACTTC	CASSYLLAYEQYF
-	many	TRBV28	TRBJ1-2	TGTGCCAGCAGTTTAGTGGGGGGGGACTATGGCTACACCTTC	CASSLVGGDYGYTF
-	-	TRBV5-1	TRBJ2-3	TGCGCCAGCAGCTTGGGTGCAGGGATTGCAGATACGCAGTATTTT	CASSLGAGIADTQYF
TRBD2	-	TRBV5-1	TRBJ2-1	TGCGCCAGCAGCTTGATGACTAGCGGGAGGGCCGCCAATGAGCAGTTCTTC	CASSLMTSGRAANEQFF
-	-	TRBV7-9	TRBJ2-2	TGTGCCAGCAGCTTTGCTCCAGCCGGGGAGCTGTTTTTT	CASSFAPAGELFF
-	-	TRBV15	TRBJ2-5	TGTGCCACCAGCAGAGGATACACCCAGTACTTC	CATSRGYTQYF
-	few	TRBV19	TRBJ1-1	TGTGCCAGTAGTATAGGGGGAAGTCGGACCGAGGAAGCTTTCTTT	CASSIGGSRTEEAFF
-	-	TRBV16	TRBJ2-7	TGTGCCAGCAGCCCAGTTCTCGGGGGCCCGTCCTACGAGCAGTACTTC	CASSPVLGGPSYEQYF
TRBD1	-	TRBV7-6	TRBJ2-7	TGTGCCAGCAGCAACACGAACACCGACAGGGCCTACGAGCAGTACTTC	CASSNTNTDRAYEQYF
-	-	TRBV2	TRBJ2-3	TGTGCCAGCAGGGAACGCAGACCCATTACGCAGTATTTT	CASRERRPITQYF
-	few	TRBV6-1	TRBJ1-2	TGTGCCAGCAGTGAAATGGCGTCTCAAGCTAACTATGGCTACACCTTC	CASSEMASQANYGYTF
-	-	TRBV5-4	TRBJ1-6	TGTGCCAGCAGCTTGTTCGGGCAAAATTCACCCCTCCACTTT	CASSLFGQNSPLHF
-	-	TRBV4-1	TRBJ1-4	TGCGCCAGCAGCCAAGATCAGGGAGCAACTAATGAAAAACTGTTTTTT	CASSQDQGATNEKLFF
TRBD1	few	TRBV27	TRBJ1-2	TGTGCCAGCAGCCCCCAGGACAGGGCAAACTATGGCTACACCTTC	CASSPQDRANYGYTF
TRBD1	many	TRBV18	TRBJ2-5	TGTGCCAGCTCACCACGGGACAGGGGGCGAGAGACCCAGTACTTC	CASSPRDRGRETQYF
TRBD2	-	TRBV5-1	TRBJ2-7	TGCGCCAGCTCCCAACTAGCGGGTGCAACCTACGAGCAGTACTTC	CASSQLAGATYEQYF
-	few	TRBV5-1	TRBJ1-2	TGCGCCAGCAGCTTGTCGGGGGCGAATGGCTACACCTTC	CASSLSGANGYTF
-	many	TRBV10-3	TRBJ2-5	TGTGCCATCAGTGCACTAAACCAAGAGACCCAGTACTTC	CAISALNQETQYF
-	-	TRBV29-1	TRBJ2-7	TGCAGCGTTGATTCTTACGGAATCTACGAGCAGTACTTC	CSVDSYGIYEQYF
TRBD2	-	TRBV10-3	TRBJ2-5	TGTGCCATCTCCGAGCGGGAGTACCAAGAGACCCAGTACTTC	CAISEREYQETQYF
TRBD2	many	TRBV29-1	TRBJ2-7	TGCAGCGTCCTAGGACTAGCGGGAGAAGACGTTCCCTACGAGCAGTACTTC	CSVLGLAGEDVPYEQYF
-	many	TRBV2	TRBJ2-5	TGTGCCAGCAGTGACAGGGATTGGGGGGAGACCCAGTACTTC	CASSDRDWGETQYF
TRBD1	-	TRBV6-2/TRBV6-3	TRBJ1-1	TGTGCCAGCAAGGGACAGGGGCTTATGAACACTGGAGCCTTCTTT	CASKGQGLMNTGAFF
-	-	TRBV20-1	TRBJ1-2	TGCAGTGCTTCACATGACCGGACTAACTATGGCTACACCTTC	CSASHDRTNYGYTF
-	many	TRBV2	TRBJ1-3	TGTGCCAGCAGTGCGTTGACAGGCTTATCCTCTGGAAACACCATATATTTT	CASSALTGLSSGNTIYF
-	many	TRBV29-1	TRBJ2-6	TGCAGCGTTGTTTGGAGCTCTGGGGCCAACGTCCTGACTTTC	CSVVWSSGANVLTF
-	many	TRBV12-3/TRBV12-4	TRBJ1-5	TGTGCCAGCAGCCCTAGCAATCAGCCCCAGCATTTT	CASSPSNQPQHF
-	many	TRBV6-6	TRBJ2-2	TGTGCCAGCAGTTACTCGGTAGCTAACGCGAACACCGGGGAGCTGTTTTTT	CASSYSVANANTGELFF
TRBD1	few	TRBV6-1	TRBJ2-2	TGTGCCAGCAGTACCCCCAGGGACAGGGGGTTCTCCGGGGGTTCCGGGGAGCTGTTTTTT	CASSTPRDRGFSGGSGELFF
-	-	TRBV2	TRBJ1-5	TGTGCCAGCAAGTCGGACAGCCAAAATCAGCCCCAGCATTTT	CASKSDSQNQPQHF
TRBD2	-	TRBV5-1	TRBJ2-1	TGCGCCAGCAGCTGGACTAGCGGGAATTACAATGAGCAGTTCTTC	CASSWTSGNYNEQFF
-	-	TRBV6-1	TRBJ1-5	TGTGCCAGCGGGGTCAATCAGCCCCAGCATTTT	CASGVNQPQHF
-	-	TRBV19	TRBJ1-4	TGTGCCAGTAGTATAGGAGGATCTGAAAAACTGTTTTTT	CASSIGGSEKLFF
TRBD2	-	TRBV6-1	TRBJ2-3	TGTGCCAGTAGATCCGGACTAGCGGGACCCACAGATACGCAGTATTTT	CASRSGLAGPTDTQYF